The rows below give T cell receptor beta chains drawn from one sample of a study of human T cells and chemical hapten exposure. From the RACE reads, TCRdb called clonotypes with MiXCR, one entry per CDR3 protein. Of fewer than 200,000 distinct CDR3 sequences listed, about a fifth are singletons. Here the sequenced sample was whole blood, taken in connection with sensitization to the hapten diphenylcyclopropenone (DPC). These receptors originate from a woman aged 45-59 years with alopecia areata. Some clones in this sample may be carry-over from other donors' samples. Each CDR3 is given with its conserved first and last residue. D genes are given only for firm matches. Rows may omit the clone size; those that give it use once, few, many or a size class.

D gene: -
V gene: TRBV10-3
J gene: TRBJ2-2
clone size: -
CDR3 DNA: TGTGCCATCAGTGATGATGTAGGAGACACCGGGGAGCTGTTTTTT
CDR3 protein: CAISDDVGDTGELFF

D gene: -
V gene: TRBV2
J gene: TRBJ2-2
clone size: few
CDR3 DNA: TGTGCCAGCACTCTCTACCCCCCCGCGAACACCGGGGAGCTGTTTTTT
CDR3 protein: CASTLYPPANTGELFF

D gene: -
V gene: TRBV7-2
J gene: TRBJ2-3
clone size: -
CDR3 DNA: TGTGCCAGCAGCTTACTAGAATCCCTTCGTGGGACGCAGTATTTT
CDR3 protein: CASSLLESLRGTQYF

D gene: TRBD1
V gene: TRBV10-3
J gene: TRBJ1-1
clone size: -
CDR3 DNA: TGTGCCATCAGGGGAGGACAGGGGATAACTGAAGCTTTCTTT
CDR3 protein: CAIRGGQGITEAFF

D gene: -
V gene: TRBV7-9
J gene: TRBJ1-5
clone size: -
CDR3 DNA: TGTGCCAGCAGCTCAAGGAACGACAATCAGCCCCAGCATTTT
CDR3 protein: CASSSRNDNQPQHF

D gene: -
V gene: TRBV5-1
J gene: TRBJ2-1
clone size: -
CDR3 DNA: TGCGCCAGCTCCCCTACGGGTAATGAGCAGTTCTTC
CDR3 protein: CASSPTGNEQFF

D gene: TRBD1
V gene: TRBV7-2
J gene: TRBJ2-1
clone size: -
CDR3 DNA: TGTGCCAGCAGCACCCGGGACAGGGCCGCCAATGAGCAGTTCTTC
CDR3 protein: CASSTRDRAANEQFF

D gene: TRBD2
V gene: TRBV3-1
J gene: TRBJ2-5
clone size: -
CDR3 DNA: TGTGCCAGCAGCCAACAGACTAGCGGGATGATCGGGACCCAGTACTTC
CDR3 protein: CASSQQTSGMIGTQYF

D gene: TRBD1
V gene: TRBV6-1
J gene: TRBJ2-3
clone size: -
CDR3 DNA: TGTGCCAGCAGTGGATGGGGACAGGGGGAAGATACGCAGTATTTT
CDR3 protein: CASSGWGQGEDTQYF

D gene: -
V gene: TRBV6-5
J gene: TRBJ2-7
clone size: few
CDR3 DNA: TGTGCCAGCAGTTACTCGTCTACAGCCTACGAGCAGTACTTC
CDR3 protein: CASSYSSTAYEQYF

D gene: -
V gene: TRBV18
J gene: TRBJ2-3
clone size: once
CDR3 DNA: TGTGCCAGCTCACCTTGGGGGCGCGAGACAGATACGCAGTATTTT
CDR3 protein: CASSPWGRETDTQYF

D gene: TRBD1
V gene: TRBV9
J gene: TRBJ2-7
clone size: few
CDR3 DNA: TGTGCCAGCAGCGTGGGCAGGGGGCCAACCTACGAGCAGTACTTC
CDR3 protein: CASSVGRGPTYEQYF

D gene: TRBD2
V gene: TRBV6-5
J gene: TRBJ2-5
clone size: -
CDR3 DNA: TGTGCCAGCAGTTTCGCTAGCGGGAATCCATGGGAGACCCAGTACTTC
CDR3 protein: CASSFASGNPWETQYF

D gene: -
V gene: TRBV5-1
J gene: TRBJ2-1
clone size: few
CDR3 DNA: TGCGCCAGCAGCTTGTTTGCAGGGAGCTCCTACAATGAGCAGTTCTTC
CDR3 protein: CASSLFAGSSYNEQFF

D gene: -
V gene: TRBV5-1
J gene: TRBJ1-1
clone size: -
CDR3 DNA: TGCGCCAGCAGAAACCCGGGGCTCACTGAAGCTTTCTTT
CDR3 protein: CASRNPGLTEAFF

D gene: TRBD1
V gene: TRBV29-1
J gene: TRBJ2-5
clone size: few
CDR3 DNA: TGCAGTAAGGAGACAGGGGGGACCCAGTACTTC
CDR3 protein: CSKETGGTQYF

D gene: -
V gene: TRBV7-9
J gene: TRBJ1-1
clone size: -
CDR3 DNA: TGTGCCAGCAGCTTGTGGGGTGAGAACACTGAAGCTTTCTTT
CDR3 protein: CASSLWGENTEAFF